The entry below describes one T cell receptor (beta chain). Its antigen is not identified. Measured with immunoSEQ multiplex PCR; TCRdb has only the in-frame clones, and not every one. The sample yields over 95,000 clones, about 89% seen once. This sample is part of a study of T cell responses to AZD1222 COVID-19 vaccine. Study summary: Second-dose schedules of about 4 or about 12 weeks were combined. Study-wide points: Spike regions recognized by vaccine-associated CD4 TCRs spanned the protein, led by 160-218 and 743-854. Females made up more of the donors, who were largely white British, and clonal diversity may have come out too low. At baseline, just six or seven AZD1222 recipients tested seropositive.

The V end lost 7 bases, the J end lost 6 bases, and 19 bases lay between the germline ends. The CDR3 runs 15 residues. The V gene's germline CDR1 is MNHEY and CDR2 SVGAGI. The chain carries TRBV6-5 and TRBJ1-5; D unresolved. The TCR was taken from an adult in good health. Here the sequenced sample was peripheral blood, taken on day 0 of AZD1222 vaccination. The DNA for the CDR3 is TGTGCCAGCATGATGATGGACGGAGGTTTTCAGCCCCAGCATTTT. Translation gives CASMMMDGGFQPQHF.